This T cell receptor (beta chain) was obtained from a study of T cells in localized non-small cell lung cancer. Trimming pared 3 bases from V and 3 bases from J, leaving 15 bases between. Per germline, CDR1 PRHDT and CDR2 FYEKMQ (reference sequence). The CDR3 is 15 residues long. TCRdb keeps only in-frame clones here, not all; method: immunoSEQ multiplex PCR. The sample records tens of thousands of clones, 89% being singletons. Findings and caveats of the study: Adjacent lung held a median around 60 of the top 100 tumor clones. Uninvolved adjacent lung had higher T cell clonality than tumor and all other tissues. Sequencing was restricted to one tumor region; therefore, heterogeneity remains possible. Greater T cell density in blood accompanied longer overall survival.

Concerning this clone itself: What it binds is unknown.

The chain joins TRBV13 to TRBJ2-7; D is perhaps TRBD1 (6 bases). The source material was peripheral blood, sampled before any cancer treatment. This sequence was found in a man between 40 and 69 years old with stage I squamous cell lung carcinoma. CDR3 protein: CASSFPETGNYEQYF. The CDR3 DNA is TGTGCCAGCAGCTTCCCCGAGACAGGCAACTACGAGCAGTACTTC.